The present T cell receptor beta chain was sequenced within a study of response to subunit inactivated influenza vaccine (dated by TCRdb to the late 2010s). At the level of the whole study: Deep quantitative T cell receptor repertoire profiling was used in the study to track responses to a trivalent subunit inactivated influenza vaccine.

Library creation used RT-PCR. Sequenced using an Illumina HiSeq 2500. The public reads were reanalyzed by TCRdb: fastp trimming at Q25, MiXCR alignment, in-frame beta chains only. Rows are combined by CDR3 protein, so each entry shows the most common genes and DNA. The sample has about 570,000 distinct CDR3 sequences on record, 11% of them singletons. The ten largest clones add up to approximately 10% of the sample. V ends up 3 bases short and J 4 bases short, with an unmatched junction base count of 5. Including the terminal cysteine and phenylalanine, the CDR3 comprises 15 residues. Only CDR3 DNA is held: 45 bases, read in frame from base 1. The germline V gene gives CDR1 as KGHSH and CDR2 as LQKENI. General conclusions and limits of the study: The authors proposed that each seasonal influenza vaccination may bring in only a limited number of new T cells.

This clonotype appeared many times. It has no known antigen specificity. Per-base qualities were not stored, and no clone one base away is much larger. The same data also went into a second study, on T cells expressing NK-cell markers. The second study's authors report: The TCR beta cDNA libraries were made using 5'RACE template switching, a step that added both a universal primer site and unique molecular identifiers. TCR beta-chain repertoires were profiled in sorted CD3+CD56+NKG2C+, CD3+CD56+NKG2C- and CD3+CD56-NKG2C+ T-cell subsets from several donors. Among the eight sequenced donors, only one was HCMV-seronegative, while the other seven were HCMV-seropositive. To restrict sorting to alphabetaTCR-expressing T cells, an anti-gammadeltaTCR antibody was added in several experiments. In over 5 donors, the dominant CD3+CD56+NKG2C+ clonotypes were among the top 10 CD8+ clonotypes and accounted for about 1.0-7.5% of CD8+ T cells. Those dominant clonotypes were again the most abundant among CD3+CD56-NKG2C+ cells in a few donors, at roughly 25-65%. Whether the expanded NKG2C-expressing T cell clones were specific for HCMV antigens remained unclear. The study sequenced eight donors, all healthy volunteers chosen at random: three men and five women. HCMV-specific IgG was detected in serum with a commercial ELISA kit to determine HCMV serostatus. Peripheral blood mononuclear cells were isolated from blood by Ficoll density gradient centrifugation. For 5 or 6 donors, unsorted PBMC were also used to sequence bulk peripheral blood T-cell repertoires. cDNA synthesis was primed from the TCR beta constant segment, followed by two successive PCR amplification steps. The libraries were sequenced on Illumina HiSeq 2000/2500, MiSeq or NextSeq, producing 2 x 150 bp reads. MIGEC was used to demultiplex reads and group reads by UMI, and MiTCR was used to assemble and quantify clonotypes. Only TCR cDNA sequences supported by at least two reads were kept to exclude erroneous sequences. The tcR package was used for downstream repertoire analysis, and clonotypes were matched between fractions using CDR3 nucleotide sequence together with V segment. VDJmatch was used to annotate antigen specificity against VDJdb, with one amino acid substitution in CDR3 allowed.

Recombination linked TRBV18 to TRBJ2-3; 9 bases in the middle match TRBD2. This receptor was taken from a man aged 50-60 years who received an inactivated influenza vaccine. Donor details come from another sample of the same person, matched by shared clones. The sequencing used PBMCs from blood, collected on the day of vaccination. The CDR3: CASSPSGGRPDTQYF. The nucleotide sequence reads TGTGCCAGCTCACCTAGCGGGGGAAGGCCAGATACGCAGTATTTT. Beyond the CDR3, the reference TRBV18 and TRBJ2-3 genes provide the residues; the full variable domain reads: NAGVMQNPRHLVRRRGQEARLRCSPMKGHSHVYWYRQLPEEGLKFMVYLQKENIIDESGMPKERFSAEFPKEGPSILRIQQVVRGDSAAYFCASSPSGGRPDTQYFGPGTRLTVL.